This T cell receptor (beta chain) was sequenced during a study of early T cells in non-severe SARS-CoV-2 infection (dated by TCRdb to about 2021). Regarding the complete study: Because TCR sequencing relied on bulk RNA taken from unsorted whole blood, pairing of alpha and beta chains was not possible. Overall results and qualifications from the work: VDJdb matching was skewed toward anti-spike CD8 responses and likely underestimated virus-specific expansions, missing private and CD4 specificities.

This was a case-control study nested in a cohort of healthcare workers in London, UK, who had nasopharyngeal swab PCR tests and blood samples taken every week. Between 23 and 31 March 2020, the week of the UK lockdown, healthcare workers were enrolled and then followed up weekly for as long as 16 weeks. CDR1 and CDR2, looked up from the germline V gene, are KGHSH and LQKENI. The CDR3 starts with the cysteine, ends with the phenylalanine, and has 11 residues. CDR3 DNA is the only sequence kept; it has 33 bases, read in frame from the first base. V is reduced by 3 bases and J by 5 bases, leaving a spacing of 2 bases between them. This clonotype was seen many times. Which antigen it targets is not known. Base qualities are not recorded, but no much larger clone differs from it by a single base. Receptor amplification or capture employed 5' RACE. The sequencer was a NextSeq 500. The TCR library protocol attached unique molecular identifiers to individual cDNA molecules to correct for sequencing error and PCR bias. TCR alpha and beta chains were both sequenced, and the abundances of alpha and beta sequences in each sample were closely correlated with each other. The authors' pipeline ran thus. Decombinator V4 was used to annotate the V gene, J gene and CDR3 of the TCR sequences. Expanded TCRs were defined as changing significantly between any two time points under a Poisson model with p below 0.0001. TCR abundances were normalised to the total number of TCRs sequenced per sample and expressed as counts per million. MAIT TCRs were defined by TRAV1-2 paired with TRAJ12, TRAJ20 or TRAJ33, and iNKT TCRs by TRAV10 paired with TRAJ18. VDJdb, accessed on 1 November 2021, was searched for TCRs annotated for CMV, EBV and SARS-CoV-2, and TCRs annotated for more than one antigen were excluded. TCRdb handled the public reads itself, with Q25 trimming in fastp and clone calling in MiXCR, and kept productive beta chains. Each record represents a unique CDR3 protein, reported with the most common genes and DNA among its rows. V and J calls and clone size were set by TCRdb, not the authors. Counted in this sample were 50,000 to 60,000 distinct CDR3 sequences; 5% to 7.5% of them appeared once. The leading ten clones occupy about 5.9% of the sample.

The chain is assembled from TRBV18 and TRBJ2-1; no confident D gene assignment can be made. The TCR comes from an adult who was a healthcare worker with PCR-confirmed SARS-CoV-2 infection or an uninfected control (not recorded which). The sample here was whole blood, taken at baseline. CDR3 protein: CASSPDNEQFF. The DNA sequence is given as TGTGCCAGCTCACCGGACAATGAGCAGTTCTTC.